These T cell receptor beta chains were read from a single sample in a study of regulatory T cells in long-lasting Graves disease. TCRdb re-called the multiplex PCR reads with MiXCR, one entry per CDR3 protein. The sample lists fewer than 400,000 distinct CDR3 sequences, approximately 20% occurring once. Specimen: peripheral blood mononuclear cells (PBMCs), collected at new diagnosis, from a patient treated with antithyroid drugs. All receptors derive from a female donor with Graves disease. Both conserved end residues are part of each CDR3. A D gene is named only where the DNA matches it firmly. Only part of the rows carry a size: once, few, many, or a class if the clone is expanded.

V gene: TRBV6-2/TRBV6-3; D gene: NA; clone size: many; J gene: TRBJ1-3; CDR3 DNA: TGTGCCAGCAGCACGCAAGAGGGAGCGCACACCATATATTTT; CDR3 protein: CASSTQEGAHTIYF
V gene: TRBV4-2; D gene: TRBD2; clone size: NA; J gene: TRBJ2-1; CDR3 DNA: TGTGCCAGCAGCCGGCGGACTAGCGGGATTGGCTCCTACAATGAGCAGTTCTTC; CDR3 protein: CASSRRTSGIGSYNEQFF
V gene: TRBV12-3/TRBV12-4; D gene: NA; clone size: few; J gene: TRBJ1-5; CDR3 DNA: TGTGCCAGCAGTTTAACCATAAGGGGAAATCAGCCCCAGCATTTT; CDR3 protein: CASSLTIRGNQPQHF
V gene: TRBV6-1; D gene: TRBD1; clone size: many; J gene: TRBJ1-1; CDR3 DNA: TGTGCCAGCAGTCCGAGGGGGCGAAAAAAGAACACTGAAGCTTTCTTT; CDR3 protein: CASSPRGRKKNTEAFF
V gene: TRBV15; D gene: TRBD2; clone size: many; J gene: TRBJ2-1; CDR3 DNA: TGTGCCACCAGCAGAGGACTAGCGGAATACAATGAGCAGTTCTTC; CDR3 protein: CATSRGLAEYNEQFF
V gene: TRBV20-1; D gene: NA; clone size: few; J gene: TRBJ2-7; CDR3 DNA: TGCAGTGCTTATGAACTAGCTCCGAGCTCCTACGAGCAGTACTTC; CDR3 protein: CSAYELAPSSYEQYF
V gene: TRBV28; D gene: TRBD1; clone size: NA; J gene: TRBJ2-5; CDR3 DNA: TGTGCCAGAAGGATAGGGGACAGGGGTGAGACCCAGTACTTC; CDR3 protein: CARRIGDRGETQYF
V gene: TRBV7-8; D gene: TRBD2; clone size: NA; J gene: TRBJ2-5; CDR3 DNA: TGTGCCAGCAGCTCGATTCCTAGCGGGAAATGGGCCCAGTACTTC; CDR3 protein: CASSSIPSGKWAQYF
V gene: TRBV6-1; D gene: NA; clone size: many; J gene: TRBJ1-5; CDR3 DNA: TGTGCCAGCGGGCGGGGGGATAGCAATCAGCCCCAGCATTTT; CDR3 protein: CASGRGDSNQPQHF
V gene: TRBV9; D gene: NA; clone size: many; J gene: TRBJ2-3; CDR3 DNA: TGTGCCAGCAGCGTTGGAACGGTCAACACAGATACGCAGTATTTT; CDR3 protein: CASSVGTVNTDTQYF
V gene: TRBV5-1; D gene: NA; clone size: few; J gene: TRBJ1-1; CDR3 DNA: TGCGCCAGCAGCTTGGGACATACTGAAGCTTTCTTT; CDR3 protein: CASSLGHTEAFF
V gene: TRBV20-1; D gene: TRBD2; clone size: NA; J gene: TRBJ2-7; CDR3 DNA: TGCAGTGCTCTCAGACTAGCGGGAGAGGCCGAGCAGTACTTC; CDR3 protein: CSALRLAGEAEQYF
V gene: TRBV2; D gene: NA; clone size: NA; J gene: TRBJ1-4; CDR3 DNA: TGTGCCAGCAGTGGAGAAGAAAAACTGTTTTTT; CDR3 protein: CASSGEEKLFF
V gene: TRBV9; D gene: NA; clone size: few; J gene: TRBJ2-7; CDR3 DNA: TGTGCCAGCAGTTCCCTGGGGGGCGTGGGATTCTACGAGCAGTACTTC; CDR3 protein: CASSSLGGVGFYEQYF
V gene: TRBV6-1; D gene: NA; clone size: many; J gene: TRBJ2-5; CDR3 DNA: TGTGCCAGCACCTGGACCCCCGGCGGAGAGACCCAGTACTTC; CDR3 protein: CASTWTPGGETQYF